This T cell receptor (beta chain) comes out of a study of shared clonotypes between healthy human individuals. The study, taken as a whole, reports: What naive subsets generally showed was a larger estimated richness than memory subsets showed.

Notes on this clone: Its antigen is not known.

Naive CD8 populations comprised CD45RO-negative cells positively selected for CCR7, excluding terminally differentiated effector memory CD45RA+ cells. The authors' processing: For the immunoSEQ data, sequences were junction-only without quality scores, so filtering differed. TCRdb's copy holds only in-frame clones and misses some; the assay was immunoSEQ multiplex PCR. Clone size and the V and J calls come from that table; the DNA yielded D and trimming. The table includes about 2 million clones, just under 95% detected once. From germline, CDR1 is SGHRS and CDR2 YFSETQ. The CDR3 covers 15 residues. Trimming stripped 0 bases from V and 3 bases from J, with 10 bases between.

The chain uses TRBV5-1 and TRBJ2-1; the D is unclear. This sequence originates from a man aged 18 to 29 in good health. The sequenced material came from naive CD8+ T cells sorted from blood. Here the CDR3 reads CASSLDVGVYNEQFF. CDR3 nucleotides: TGCGCCAGCAGCTTGGATGTCGGAGTCTACAATGAGCAGTTCTTC. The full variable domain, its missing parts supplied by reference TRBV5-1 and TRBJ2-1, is KAGVTQTPRYLIKTRGQQVTLSCSPISGHRSVSWYQQTPGQGLQFLFEYFSETQRNKGNFPGRFSGRQFSNSRSEMNVSTLELGDSALYLCASSLDVGVYNEQFFGPGTRLTVL.